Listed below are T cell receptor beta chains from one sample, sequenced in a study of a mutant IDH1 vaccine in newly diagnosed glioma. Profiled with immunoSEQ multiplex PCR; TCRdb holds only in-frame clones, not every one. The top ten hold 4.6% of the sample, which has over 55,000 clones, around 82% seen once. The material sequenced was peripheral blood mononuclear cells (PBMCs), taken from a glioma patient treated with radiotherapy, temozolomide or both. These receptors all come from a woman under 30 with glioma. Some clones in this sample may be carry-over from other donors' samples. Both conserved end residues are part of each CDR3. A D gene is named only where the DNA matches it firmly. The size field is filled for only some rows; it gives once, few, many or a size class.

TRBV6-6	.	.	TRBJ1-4	CASSYSVGAADEKLFF	TGTGCCAGCAGTTACTCAGTCGGCGCCGCCGATGAAAAACTGTTTTTT
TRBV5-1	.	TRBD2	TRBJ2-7	CASSLPGLAGVYEQYF	TGCGCCAGCAGCTTACCGGGACTAGCGGGAGTATACGAGCAGTACTTC
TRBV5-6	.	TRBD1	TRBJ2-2	CASRERDRATGELFF	TGTGCCAGCAGGGAAAGGGACAGGGCCACCGGGGAGCTGTTTTTT
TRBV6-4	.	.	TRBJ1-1	CASRKSGLMNTEAFF	TGTGCCAGCAGAAAGTCGGGACTTATGAACACTGAAGCTTTCTTT
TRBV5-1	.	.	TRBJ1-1	CASRGEGAGRYTEAFF	TGCGCCAGCAGGGGTGAAGGGGCTGGTAGGTACACTGAAGCTTTCTTT
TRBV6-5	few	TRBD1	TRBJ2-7	CASSYQQGAYEQYF	TGTGCCAGCAGTTACCAACAGGGGGCCTACGAGCAGTACTTC
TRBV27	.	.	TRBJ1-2	CASSSLLRAAYGYTF	TGTGCCAGCAGTTCACTCCTCCGGGCGGCCTATGGCTACACCTTC
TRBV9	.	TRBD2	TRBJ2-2	CASSGTSGMSGELFF	TGTGCCAGCAGCGGGACTAGCGGGATGAGCGGGGAGCTGTTTTTT
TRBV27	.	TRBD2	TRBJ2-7	CASSPSGLAEPDYEQYF	TGTGCCAGCAGTCCTTCGGGACTAGCGGAGCCGGACTACGAGCAGTACTTC
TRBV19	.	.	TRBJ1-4	CASSIMLSGATNEKLFF	TGTGCCAGTAGTATTATGTTGTCGGGGGCAACTAATGAAAAACTGTTTTTT